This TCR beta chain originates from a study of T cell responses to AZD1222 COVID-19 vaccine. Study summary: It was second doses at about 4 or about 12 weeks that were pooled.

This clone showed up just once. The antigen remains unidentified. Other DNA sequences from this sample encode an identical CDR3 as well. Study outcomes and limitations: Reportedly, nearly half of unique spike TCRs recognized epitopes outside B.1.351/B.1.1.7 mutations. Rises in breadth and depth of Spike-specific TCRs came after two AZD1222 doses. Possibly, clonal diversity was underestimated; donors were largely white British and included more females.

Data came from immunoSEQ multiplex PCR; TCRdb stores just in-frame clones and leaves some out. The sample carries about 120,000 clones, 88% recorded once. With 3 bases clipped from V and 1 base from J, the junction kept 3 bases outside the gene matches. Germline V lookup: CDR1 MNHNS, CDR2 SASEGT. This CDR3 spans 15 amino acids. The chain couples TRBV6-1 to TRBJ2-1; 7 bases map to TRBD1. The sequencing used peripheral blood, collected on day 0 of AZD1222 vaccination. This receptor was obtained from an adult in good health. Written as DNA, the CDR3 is TGTGCCAGCAGTGACAGGGGGTCTTCCTACAATGAGCAGTTCTTC. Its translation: CASSDRGSSYNEQFF.